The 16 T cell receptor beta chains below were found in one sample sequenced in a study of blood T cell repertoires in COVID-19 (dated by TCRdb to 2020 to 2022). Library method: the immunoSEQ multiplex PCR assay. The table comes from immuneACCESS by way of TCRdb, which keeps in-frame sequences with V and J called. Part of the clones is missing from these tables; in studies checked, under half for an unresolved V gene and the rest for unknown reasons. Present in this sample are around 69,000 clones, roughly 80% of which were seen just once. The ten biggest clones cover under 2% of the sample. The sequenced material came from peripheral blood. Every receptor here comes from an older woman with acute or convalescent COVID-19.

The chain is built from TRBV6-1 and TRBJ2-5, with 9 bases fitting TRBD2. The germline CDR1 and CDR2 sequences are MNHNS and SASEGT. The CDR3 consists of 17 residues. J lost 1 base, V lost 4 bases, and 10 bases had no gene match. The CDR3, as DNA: TGTGCCAGCAGTGGGTGGCGGGAGGGCCTACTCCAAGAGACCCAGTACTTC. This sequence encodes CASSGWREGLLQETQYF.

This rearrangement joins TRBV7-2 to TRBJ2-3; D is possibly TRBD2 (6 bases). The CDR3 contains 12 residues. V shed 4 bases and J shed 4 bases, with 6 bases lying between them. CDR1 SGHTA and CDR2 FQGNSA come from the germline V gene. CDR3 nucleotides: TGTGCCAGCAGCTCGGGGGCAGATACGCAGTATTTT. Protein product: CASSSGADTQYF.

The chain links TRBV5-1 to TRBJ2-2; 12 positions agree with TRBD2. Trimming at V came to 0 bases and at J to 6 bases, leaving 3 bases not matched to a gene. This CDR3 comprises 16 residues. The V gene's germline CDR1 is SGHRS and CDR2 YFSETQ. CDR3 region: CASSLALAGGPGELFF. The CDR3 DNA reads TGCGCCAGCAGCTTGGCCCTAGCGGGGGGGCCCGGGGAGCTGTTTTTT.

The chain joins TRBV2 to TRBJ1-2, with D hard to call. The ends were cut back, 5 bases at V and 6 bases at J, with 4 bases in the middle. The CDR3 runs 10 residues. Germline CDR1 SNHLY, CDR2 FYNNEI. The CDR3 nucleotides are TGTGCCAGCAGTAGCAATGGCTACACCTTC. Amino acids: CASSSNGYTF. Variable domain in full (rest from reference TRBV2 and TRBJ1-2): EPEVTQTPSHQVTQMGQEVILRCVPISNHLYFYWYRQILGQKVEFLVSFYNNEISEKSEIFDDQFSVERPDGSNFTLKIRSTKLEDSAMYFCASSSNGYTFGSGTRLTVV.

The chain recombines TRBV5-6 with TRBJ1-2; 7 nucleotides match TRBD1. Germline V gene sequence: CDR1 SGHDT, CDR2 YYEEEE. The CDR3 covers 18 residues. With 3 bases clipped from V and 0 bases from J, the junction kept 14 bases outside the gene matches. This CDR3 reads CASSSVTGKEGANYGYTF. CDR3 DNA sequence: TGTGCCAGCAGCTCGGTGACAGGGAAGGAGGGAGCTAACTATGGCTACACCTTC.

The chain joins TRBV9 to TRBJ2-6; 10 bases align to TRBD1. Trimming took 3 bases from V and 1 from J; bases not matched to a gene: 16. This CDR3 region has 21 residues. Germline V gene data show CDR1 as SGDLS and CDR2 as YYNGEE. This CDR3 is CASSGTGTGVPRRSGANVLTF. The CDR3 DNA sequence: TGTGCCAGCAGCGGAACCGGGACAGGGGTACCCCGGAGATCTGGGGCCAACGTCCTGACTTTC.

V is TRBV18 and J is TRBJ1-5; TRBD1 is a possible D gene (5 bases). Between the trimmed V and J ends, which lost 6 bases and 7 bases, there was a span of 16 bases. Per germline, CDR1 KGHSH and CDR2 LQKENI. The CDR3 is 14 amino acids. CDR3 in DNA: TGTGCCAGCTCGGAAAGGGGCCTCGGGCAGCCCCAGCATTTT. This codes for CASSERGLGQPQHF.

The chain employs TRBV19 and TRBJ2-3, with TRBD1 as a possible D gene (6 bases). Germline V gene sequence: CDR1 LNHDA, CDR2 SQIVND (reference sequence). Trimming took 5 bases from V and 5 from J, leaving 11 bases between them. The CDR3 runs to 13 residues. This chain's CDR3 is CASSPRQEDTQYF. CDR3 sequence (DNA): TGTGCCAGTAGTCCGCGACAGGAAGATACGCAGTATTTT.

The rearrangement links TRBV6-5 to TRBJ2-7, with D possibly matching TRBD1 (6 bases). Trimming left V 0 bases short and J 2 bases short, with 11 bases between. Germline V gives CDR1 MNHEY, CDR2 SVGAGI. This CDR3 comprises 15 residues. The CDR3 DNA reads TGTGCCAGCAGTTACTCCCTGGCAGGGGCCTACGAGCAGTACTTC. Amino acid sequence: CASSYSLAGAYEQYF.

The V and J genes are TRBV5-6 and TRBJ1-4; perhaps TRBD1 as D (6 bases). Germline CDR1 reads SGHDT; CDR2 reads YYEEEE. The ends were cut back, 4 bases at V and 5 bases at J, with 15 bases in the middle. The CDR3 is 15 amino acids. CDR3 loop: CASSATTGPNEKLFF. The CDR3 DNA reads TGTGCCAGCAGCGCTACAACAGGGCCCAATGAAAAACTGTTTTTT.

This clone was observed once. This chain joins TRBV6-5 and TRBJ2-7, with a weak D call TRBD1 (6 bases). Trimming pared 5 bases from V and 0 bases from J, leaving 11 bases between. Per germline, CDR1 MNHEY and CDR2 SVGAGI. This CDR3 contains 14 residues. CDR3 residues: CASSHDRISYEQYF. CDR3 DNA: TGTGCCAGCAGTCACGACAGGATCTCCTACGAGCAGTACTTC.

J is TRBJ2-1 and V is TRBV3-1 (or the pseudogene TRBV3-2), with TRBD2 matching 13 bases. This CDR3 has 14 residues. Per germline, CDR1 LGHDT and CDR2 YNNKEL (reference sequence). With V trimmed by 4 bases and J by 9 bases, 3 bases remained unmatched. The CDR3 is CASSPGTSGAEQFF. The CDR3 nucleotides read TGTGCCAGCAGCCCCGGGACTAGCGGGGCTGAGCAGTTCTTC.

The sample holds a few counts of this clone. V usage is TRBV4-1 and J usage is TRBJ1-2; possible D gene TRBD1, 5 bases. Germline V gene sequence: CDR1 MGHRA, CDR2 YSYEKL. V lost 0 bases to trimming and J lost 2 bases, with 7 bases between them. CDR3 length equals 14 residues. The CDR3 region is CASSQEYRNYGYTF. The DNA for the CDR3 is TGCGCCAGCAGCCAAGAGTACAGGAACTATGGCTACACCTTC.

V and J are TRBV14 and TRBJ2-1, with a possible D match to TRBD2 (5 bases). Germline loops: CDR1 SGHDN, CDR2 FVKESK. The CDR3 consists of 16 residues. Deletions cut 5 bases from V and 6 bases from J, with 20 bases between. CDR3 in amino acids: CASSTGLALPANEQFF. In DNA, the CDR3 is TGTGCCAGCAGCACGGGCCTAGCTCTTCCGGCCAATGAGCAGTTCTTC.

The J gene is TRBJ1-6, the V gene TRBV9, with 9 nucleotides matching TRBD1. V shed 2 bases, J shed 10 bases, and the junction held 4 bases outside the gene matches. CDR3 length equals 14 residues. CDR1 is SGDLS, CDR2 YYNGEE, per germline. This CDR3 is CASSVRDRASPLHF. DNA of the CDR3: TGTGCCAGCAGCGTCCGGGACAGGGCGTCACCCCTCCACTTT. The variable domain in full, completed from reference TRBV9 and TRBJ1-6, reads DSGVTQTPKHLITATGQRVTLRCSPRSGDLSVYWYQQSLDQGLQFLIQYYNGEERAKGNILERFSAQQFPDLHSELNLSSLELGDSALYFCASSVRDRASPLHFGNGTRLTVT.

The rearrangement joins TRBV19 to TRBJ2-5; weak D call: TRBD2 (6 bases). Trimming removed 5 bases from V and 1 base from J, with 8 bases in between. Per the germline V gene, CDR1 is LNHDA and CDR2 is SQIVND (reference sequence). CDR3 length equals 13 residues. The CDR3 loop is CASSYGGQETQYF. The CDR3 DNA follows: TGTGCCAGTAGTTACGGGGGCCAAGAGACCCAGTACTTC.